The source of this TCR beta chain is a study of tumor-infiltrating lymphocytes in oesophageal squamous cell carcinoma. The CDR3 is 14 amino acids. Germline V lookup: CDR1 SGHVS, CDR2 FNYEAQ. One entry per CDR3 protein, called by TCRdb with MiXCR from the PCR reads. The repertoire holds about 13,000 distinct CDR3 sequences, 51% seen once, with around 10% in the top ten. Sequencing used blood. The gene calls are TRBV7-6 and TRBJ2-5; 9 nucleotides align to TRBD2. Gene TRBJ2-1 matches the end of the DNA better, so the J call may be wrong. The sequence derives from a female donor with esophageal squamous cell carcinoma. CDR3 region: CASSNAAGGYEQFF. The CDR3 coding sequence is TGTGCCAGCAGTAATGCAGCGGGAGGCTACGAGCAGTTCTTC.